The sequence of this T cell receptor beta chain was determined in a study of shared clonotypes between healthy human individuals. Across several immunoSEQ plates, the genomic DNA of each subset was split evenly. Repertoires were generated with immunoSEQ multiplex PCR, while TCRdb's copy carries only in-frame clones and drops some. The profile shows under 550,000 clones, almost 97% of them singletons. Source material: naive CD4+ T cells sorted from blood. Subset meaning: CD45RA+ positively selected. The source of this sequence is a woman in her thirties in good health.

This chain's CDR3 is CASSLETGDPYEQYF. CDR3 bases: TGTGCCAGCAGCCTCGAGACAGGAGACCCATACGAGCAGTACTTC. The chain is built from TRBV28 and TRBJ2-7; D is possibly TRBD1 (6 bases). The CDR3 sequence is 15 residues long. Germline V gene lookup returns CDR1 MDHEN and CDR2 SYDVKM. Trimming took 6 bases from V and 4 from J, leaving 19 bases between them.